There are many counts of the clone carrying this TCR beta chain. Its antigen remains unknown. Time point of the sample: longitudinal time-point 1 (baseline). The unsorted libraries originated from 2 million PBMCs that had been stored at -80 C. It was by 5'RACE with 10-nucleotide random UMIs that the cDNA was made. Every sequencing run produced over 200 million TCR-beta sequences, and the sequences from any one run covered 15-18 subjects. MiXCR, applied by TCRdb to the 5' RACE reads, yields one record per CDR3 protein. This sample has 71,000 or so distinct CDR3 sequences, with roughly an eighth found just once. This sample is part of a study of neurological immune-mediated disorders. Study-wide results and caveats: While HTLV-1-associated myelopathy showed the greatest TCR clonal expansion, multiple sclerosis showed the least, falling below healthy controls.

Trimming removed 5 bases at V and 1 base at J, with 16 bases between. CDR1 and CDR2 from the germline V gene are SEHNR and FQNEAQ (reference sequence). The CDR3 loop spans 16 amino acids. The sample taken for sequencing was PBMCs. The V and J genes are TRBV7-9 and TRBJ2-3; tentative D call: TRBD2 (6 bases). The TCR originated in a female donor with HTLV-1-associated myelopathy (HAM/TSP). The CDR3 loop reads CASSEGARRGTDTQYF. Written as DNA, the CDR3 is TGTGCCAGCAGCGAAGGGGCGAGGAGGGGCACAGATACGCAGTATTTT.